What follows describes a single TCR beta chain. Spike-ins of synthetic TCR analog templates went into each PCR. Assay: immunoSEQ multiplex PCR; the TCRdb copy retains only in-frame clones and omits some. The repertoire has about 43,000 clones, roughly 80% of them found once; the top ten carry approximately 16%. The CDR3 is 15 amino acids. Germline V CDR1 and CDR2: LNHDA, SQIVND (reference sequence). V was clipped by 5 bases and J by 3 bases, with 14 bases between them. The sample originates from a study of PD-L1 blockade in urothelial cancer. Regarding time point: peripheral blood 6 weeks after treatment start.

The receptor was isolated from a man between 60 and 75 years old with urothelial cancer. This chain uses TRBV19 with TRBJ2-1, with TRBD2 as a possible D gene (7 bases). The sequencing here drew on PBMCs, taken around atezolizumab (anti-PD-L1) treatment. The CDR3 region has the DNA TGTGCCAGTAGTTCCGGGGGGCCTGTCTACAATGAGCAGTTCTTC. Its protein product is CASSSGGPVYNEQFF.